These T cell receptor beta chains were read from a single sample in a study of post-analysis software for immune sequencing data. TCRdb re-called the PCR reads through MiXCR, storing one row per CDR3 protein. The data hold some 500,000 distinct CDR3 sequences, with roughly 45% observed a single time. The sample comprised blood. The receptors here all came from a girl aged 5-17 years with multiple sclerosis. The CDR3 runs from the conserved cysteine through the conserved F or W. The D gene is left open where the match is weak. Some rows have no size entry. The others give once, few or many, or a class for an expanded clone.

v_gene	abundance	j_gene	d_gene	CDR3nt	CDR3aa
TRBV30	.	TRBJ1-2	TRBD1	TGTGCCTGGAGCTCCCCCGGGACAGGGGGCAACTATGGCTACACCTTC	CAWSSPGTGGNYGYTF
TRBV9	.	TRBJ1-1	.	TGTGCCAGCAGTAAGGCGGGGGCAAATCCTGAAGCTTTCTTT	CASSKAGANPEAFF
TRBV4-1	once	TRBJ2-1	.	TGCGCCAGCAGCGTACGAGATGCCTACAATGAGCAGTTCTTC	CASSVRDAYNEQFF
TRBV4-1	.	TRBJ2-1	TRBD2	TGCGCCAGCAGCCGCGGGACTAGCGGGAGGTTGAATGAGCAGTTCTTC	CASSRGTSGRLNEQFF
TRBV28	.	TRBJ2-4	.	TGTGCCAGCAGTCCAGATGATGTTGAGGGCCAGAAGATAAACATTCAGTACTTC	CASSPDDVEGQKINIQYF
TRBV4-1	few	TRBJ2-6	.	TGCGCCAGCAGCCAAGATGGCGGTACTGGGGCCAACGTCCTGACTTTC	CASSQDGGTGANVLTF
TRBV7-9	.	TRBJ2-1	TRBD1	TGTGCCAGCACCCCCCAGGGGGCGTATTACAATGAGCAGTTCTTC	CASTPQGAYYNEQFF
TRBV28	.	TRBJ2-3	.	TGTGCCAGCAGAACAAAGTGGCGGGATATCTCGGATACGCAGTATTTT	CASRTKWRDISDTQYF
TRBV28	.	TRBJ2-1	.	TGTGCCAGCAGCCTGACTATTAGCTCCTACAATGAGCAGTTCTTC	CASSLTISSYNEQFF
TRBV27	once	TRBJ1-4	.	TGTGCCAGCAGTCTCGCCTTCAACCGGGACCTCGGTGAAAAACTGTTTTTT	CASSLAFNRDLGEKLFF
TRBV7-8	.	TRBJ1-2	TRBD1	TGTGCCAGCAGCTTAGTGAAAAAACCGGGACAGGGGTACGGTGGCTACACCTTC	CASSLVKKPGQGYGGYTF
TRBV28	.	TRBJ2-1	TRBD2	TGTGCCAGCAGTCCCTTCTATAAAGAGCTAGCGGGTGCCTTCAATGAGCAGTTCTTC	CASSPFYKELAGAFNEQFF
TRBV6-5	.	TRBJ2-7	TRBD2	TGTGCCAGCAGTTACGCGACTAGCGGGGCTAGCTCCTACGAGCAGTACTTC	CASSYATSGASSYEQYF
TRBV3-1	.	TRBJ2-7	.	TGTGCCAGCAGCCAAGTCCAAGGATTTGAGCAGTACTTC	CASSQVQGFEQYF
TRBV29-1	few	TRBJ2-7	TRBD2	TGCAGCGTTCGTCCTAGCGGGAGGGCCTACGAGCAGTACTTC	CSVRPSGRAYEQYF
TRBV24-1	.	TRBJ2-5	TRBD1	TGTGCCACCAGTGACCGCGGACAGGATGAAGAGACCCAGTACTTC	CATSDRGQDEETQYF
TRBV20-1	few	TRBJ1-2	TRBD1	TGCAGTGCGGAGACAGGGGGCTTTGACTATGGCTACACCTTC	CSAETGGFDYGYTF
TRBV7-8	.	TRBJ1-4	.	TGTGCCAGCAGCTTATCCAGGGTTGGAGAAAAACTGTTTTTT	CASSLSRVGEKLFF
TRBV21-1	.	TRBJ2-1	.	TGTGCCAGCAGCAAACGCGCAGCGGGGGGCCGAGAGCAGTTCTTC	CASSKRAAGGREQFF
TRBV7-2	.	TRBJ2-5	.	TGTGCCAGCAGCTTAAGTCTTCTGAGGGTACAAGAGACCCAGTACTTC	CASSLSLLRVQETQYF
TRBV27	few	TRBJ1-6	TRBD1	TGTGCCAGCCGGACAGGGGCCAATTCACCCCTCCACTTT	CASRTGANSPLHF
TRBV19	few	TRBJ2-1	TRBD2	TGTGCCAGTTGCCGACTAGCGGGAGTCTGGAATGAGCAGTTCTTC	CASCRLAGVWNEQFF
TRBV7-7	.	TRBJ2-5	TRBD2	TGTGCTAGCAGCTTAGCGGTAGCGGGATACCAAGAGACCCAGTACTTC	CASSLAVAGYQETQYF
TRBV5-1	.	TRBJ2-7	.	TGCGCCAGCAGCTTGGCGGGGGCTGAAAACTACGAGCAGTACTTC	CASSLAGAENYEQYF
TRBV27	.	TRBJ2-1	.	TGTGCCAGCAGTACATTCGACCCCCGGATAAGACGAGAGCAGTTCTTC	CASSTFDPRIRREQFF
TRBV3-1	many	TRBJ2-7	.	TGTGCCAGCAGCCCACCCCGAGTTCGGCTTTCCTCCTACGAGCAGTACTTC	CASSPPRVRLSSYEQYF
TRBV27	.	TRBJ2-6	.	TGTGCCAGCAGCCCCCTCAGGGGTCCTTCCCCTGGGGCCAACGTCCTGACTTTC	CASSPLRGPSPGANVLTF
TRBV9	.	TRBJ2-6	TRBD1	TGTGCCAGCAGCGTAGGGGACAGGTTCGTCCTGACTTTC	CASSVGDRFVLTF
TRBV5-6	.	TRBJ2-7	TRBD2	TGTGCCAGCAGCCTAGGACTAGCGAACCCCTACGAGCAGTACTTC	CASSLGLANPYEQYF
TRBV6-2/TRBV6-3	few	TRBJ1-1	.	TGTGCCAGCGTAGGCAGGATCATGAACACTGAAGCTTTCTTT	CASVGRIMNTEAFF
TRBV7-2	.	TRBJ2-3	TRBD2	TGTGCCAGCAGCTTAGGGGGACTAAACAGAGATACGCAGTATTTT	CASSLGGLNRDTQYF
TRBV5-1	.	TRBJ2-7	.	TGCGCCAGCGGGGACACGTCCTACGAGCAGTACTTC	CASGDTSYEQYF
TRBV7-2	.	TRBJ2-7	.	TGTGCCAGCAGCTCCAGGGAGCGCAACTACGAGCAGTACTTC	CASSSRERNYEQYF
TRBV7-9	.	TRBJ1-2	.	TGTGCCAGCAGCCCCGGAATCGGCTACACCTTC	CASSPGIGYTF
TRBV14	few	TRBJ1-4	.	TGTGCCAGCAGGACAAAACAGGGACCCACTAATGAAAAACTGTTTTTT	CASRTKQGPTNEKLFF
TRBV5-6	.	TRBJ2-7	.	TGTGCCAGCAGCCCCGGGGCAGTCCACTACGAGCAGTACTTC	CASSPGAVHYEQYF
TRBV29-1	.	TRBJ1-1	.	TGCAGCGTTGAGACAGGCACTGAAGCTTTCTTT	CSVETGTEAFF
TRBV9	few	TRBJ2-1	TRBD1	TGTGCCAGCAGTCGCGAACCGGGACAGTCGTACAATGAGCAGTTCTTC	CASSREPGQSYNEQFF
TRBV7-2	.	TRBJ2-7	.	TGTGCCAGCAGCTTAAAGGTGGGGGGTACCTACGAGCAGTACTTC	CASSLKVGGTYEQYF
TRBV20-1	.	TRBJ1-4	.	TGCAGTGTAAGGGAGGTGGCGACAACTAATGAAAAACGGTTTTTT	CSVREVATTNEKRFF
TRBV3-1	few	TRBJ2-1	TRBD2	TGTGCCAGCAGCCAACAAAGCGGGAGCGGAAATGAGCAGTTCTTC	CASSQQSGSGNEQFF
TRBV20-1	.	TRBJ2-3	.	TGCAGTGCTAGCCAGACCTTCACAGATACGCAGTATTTT	CSASQTFTDTQYF
TRBV7-3	few	TRBJ2-6	.	TGTGCCAGCAGCAGGGGCCCCTCTGGGGCCAACGTCCTGACTTTC	CASSRGPSGANVLTF
TRBV28	.	TRBJ2-1	TRBD2	TGTGCCAGCATCCTTAGCGGGAGCCGCAACGAGCAGTTCTTC	CASILSGSRNEQFF
TRBV25-1	.	TRBJ2-4	.	TGTGCCAGCAGTGAAAGCGTTGCCAAAAACATTCAGTACTTC	CASSESVAKNIQYF